This T cell receptor (beta chain) came from a study of radiotherapy plus CTLA-4 blockade in lung cancer. Study background: Objective responses occurred in around 18% of patients; around 28% had disease control.

Libraries were prepared by immunoSEQ multiplex PCR; TCRdb keeps only in-frame clonotypes and omits some of them. The table lists roughly 50,000 clones, approximately 85% of them singletons. The ends lost 1 base at V and 4 bases at J; junction bases unmatched: 10. Per germline, CDR1 SGHVS and CDR2 FQNEAQ. The CDR3 contains 17 residues. The sequencing used peripheral blood, collected from a patient treated with radiotherapy plus ipilimumab. This chain connects TRBV7-8 to TRBJ1-1; 9 bases match TRBD1. The clonotype originates from a human donor with non-small cell lung cancer whose response to radiotherapy plus ipilimumab could not be evaluated. The CDR3 DNA follows: TGTGCCAGCAGCTTAGTGGGGACAGGGTTCAGGGGCACTGAAGCTTTCTTT. Residues: CASSLVGTGFRGTEAFF. The variable domain in full, with the rest retrieved from reference TRBV7-8 and TRBJ1-1, is GAGVSQSPRYKVAKRGQDVALRCDPISGHVSLFWYQQALGQGPEFLTYFQNEAQLDKSGLPSDRFFAERPEGSVSTLKIQRTQQEDSAVYLCASSLVGTGFRGTEAFFGQGTRLTVV.